This T cell receptor beta chain was found in a study of beta chain features in type 1 diabetes. Study-wide findings and caveats: Patients with type 1 diabetes showed fewer VDJ junction insertions and more deletions. These data did not resolve whether HLA type affects TCRB rearrangement.

The CDR3 contains 13 residues. Trimming shortened V by 3 bases and J by 5 bases, and 10 bases separated the two germline ends. CDR1 KGHSH and CDR2 LQKENI come from the germline V gene. Expressed TCRB transcripts were sequenced because the isolated RNA had all been reverse transcribed beforehand. Only in-frame clones appear in the TCRdb table, and some are missing; sequencing was by immunoSEQ multiplex PCR. The data hold hundreds of thousands of clones, with around 13% observed a single time. This clone was seen more than once but under ten times. What it binds is not known. Other DNA sequences in the same sample also yield this CDR3. Each population that was sorted was more than 98% pure.

The V call is TRBV18, the J call TRBJ2-5; tentatively, D is TRBD2 (7 bases). The sequenced sample was naive CD4+ T cells from blood. The receptor was derived from a man under 40 in good health. The CDR3 region has the DNA TGTGCCAGCTCACCGGGGGGGCAGGAGACCCAGTACTTC. Its protein is CASSPGGQETQYF.